In this sample, the clone carrying this T cell receptor beta chain turned up a few times. Its antigen remains unidentified. This sample is part of a study of T cells after yellow fever vaccination. Study-wide results and caveats: The secondary T-cell response peaked on day 5, not day 15, but was weaker.

The TCR cDNA carried a universal primer site and UMIs from 5'RACE template switching. TCRdb re-called the 5' RACE reads with MiXCR, one entry per CDR3 protein. This table holds 500,000 to 650,000 distinct CDR3 sequences, less than 15% found once. Trimming removed 5 bases from V and 3 bases from J, with 14 bases in between. The CDR3 extends over 13 amino acids. The germline V gene encodes CDR1 SQVTM and CDR2 ANQGSEA. The source material was PBMCs, sampled on the day of the yellow fever booster vaccination. The TCR originated in a man under 40 who received the YFV17D yellow fever vaccine. This chain uses TRBV29-1 with TRBJ2-7; D remains ambiguous. As DNA, the CDR3 is TGCAGCGTTTTAGACCCGCCACACTACGAGCAGTACTTC. Translation gives CSVLDPPHYEQYF.